Listed here are 12 T cell receptor beta chains from one sample, sequenced in a study of glioma-infiltrating T cells after dendritic cell vaccination. As to time point: after dendritic cell vaccination, including at tumor progression/relapse. Data came from immunoSEQ multiplex PCR; TCRdb stores just in-frame clones and leaves some out. Of almost 90,000 clones in the sample, roughly four fifths are singletons; the top ten hold 6% to 8%. Here the sequenced sample was blood, taken after dendritic cell vaccination. The receptors originated from a human donor with glioblastoma.

This clone was found a few times. The rearrangement joins TRBV29-1 to TRBJ2-5; no firm D call. Trimming left V 7 bases short and J 2 bases short, with 8 bases between. Germline lookup yields CDR1 SQVTM and CDR2 ANQGSEA. The CDR3 runs to 11 residues. The CDR3 sequence: CSGTEQETQYF. CDR3 DNA: TGCAGCGGAACAGAACAAGAGACCCAGTACTTC.

This chain connects TRBV7-2 to TRBJ1-6, with TRBD1 identical over 7 bases. There are 17 residues in the CDR3. Germline V gives CDR1 SGHTA, CDR2 FQGNSA. With 2 bases clipped from V and 10 bases from J, the junction kept 14 bases outside the gene matches. This CDR3 reads CASSLYPLRQGRSPLHF. The CDR3 DNA reads TGTGCCAGCAGCTTATATCCCCTTAGACAGGGCCGGTCACCCCTCCACTTT.

The CDR3 DNA follows: TGCGCCAGCAGCCAGAGACAGGTTGGAAGCAATCAGCCCCAGCATTTT. It yields the protein CASSQRQVGSNQPQHF. The rearrangement links TRBV4-1 to TRBJ1-5; tentatively, D is TRBD1 (6 bases). Trimming stripped 3 bases from V and 1 base from J, with 13 bases between. CDR1 is MGHRA and CDR2 is YSYEKL in the germline V gene. There are 16 residues in the CDR3.

The chain carries TRBV5-1 and TRBJ2-7; 7 bases are shared with TRBD1. CDR1 SGHRS and CDR2 YFSETQ come from the germline V gene. The CDR3 runs 15 residues. V lost 0 bases and J lost 2; bases outside the gene matches: 5. The CDR3 region has the DNA TGCGCCAGCAGCTTGGCTCCGGGACAGACCTACGAGCAGTACTTC. Its protein product is CASSLAPGQTYEQYF.

V gene TRBV6-5 combines with J gene TRBJ1-1; the D is unclear. The CDR3 has 13 residues. Looked up from germline, CDR1 is MNHEY and CDR2 is SVGAGI. With 3 bases removed from V and 7 bases from J, the gap between germline ends came to 12 bases. CDR3 DNA: TGTGCCAGCAGTTATATGGGTAGAGGTGAAGCTTTCTTT. This codes for CASSYMGRGEAFF.

V and J are TRBV29-1 and TRBJ1-1, with D hard to call. The germline gives CDR1 SQVTM, CDR2 ANQGSEA. V gave up 6 bases and J gave up 0 bases, with 11 bases separating them. The CDR3 has 13 amino acids. CDR3 in DNA: TGCAGCGTGTCCTGGAGACTGAACACTGAAGCTTTCTTT. Its translation is CSVSWRLNTEAFF.

This rearrangement joins TRBV11-1 to TRBJ1-1; D ambiguous. Trimming took 4 bases from V and 4 from J, leaving 4 bases between them. CDR1 and CDR2 (germline): SGHAT, FQDESV (reference sequence). This CDR3 has 11 amino acids. The DNA for the CDR3 is TGTGCCAGCAGCTCGAGCACTGAAGCTTTCTTT. Translation: CASSSSTEAFF.

The genes are TRBV6-5 and TRBJ1-2, with TRBD1 matching 8 bases. The V and J ends lost 0 bases and 5 bases, in that order; junction bases with no gene match: 5. CDR1 and CDR2 (germline): MNHEY, SVGAGI. The CDR3 has 15 residues. The DNA of the CDR3 is TGTGCCAGCAGTTACTCGGCAGGGGGCGGGTATGGCTACACCTTC. This translates into CASSYSAGGGYGYTF.

The table lists this clone with a count of one. CDR3 in amino acids: CASSVNRENSPLHF. The CDR3 coding sequence is TGTGCCAGCAGCGTAAACAGGGAAAATTCACCCCTCCACTTT. V and J are TRBV9 and TRBJ1-6, with D maybe TRBD1 (6 bases). Germline CDR1 and CDR2: SGDLS and YYNGEE. This CDR3 is 14 amino acids long. V lost 1 base to trimming and J lost 7 bases, with 9 bases between them. The entire variable domain, with the rest obtained from reference TRBV9 and TRBJ1-6, is as follows: DSGVTQTPKHLITATGQRVTLRCSPRSGDLSVYWYQQSLDQGLQFLIQYYNGEERAKGNILERFSAQQFPDLHSELNLSSLELGDSALYFCASSVNRENSPLHFGNGTRLTVT.

The rearrangement uses TRBV2 and TRBJ2-4; 9 bases fit TRBD1. Germline V gene sequence: CDR1 SNHLY, CDR2 FYNNEI. The CDR3 sequence is 14 residues long. The J segment lost 3 bases and the V segment lost 7 bases, leaving 4 bases of the junction unmatched. The CDR3 here is CASKRTGVKNIQYF. Here the CDR3 DNA reads TGTGCCAGCAAACGGACAGGGGTCAAAAACATTCAGTACTTC.

The V and J genes are TRBV7-3 and TRBJ2-7; maybe TRBD1 (5 bases). V was clipped by 1 base and J by 3 bases, with 10 bases between them. The CDR3 has 14 residues. CDR1 is SGHTA and CDR2 is FQGTGA in the germline V gene. CDR3 protein: CASSLSAGNYEQYF. CDR3 DNA sequence: TGTGCCAGCAGCTTAAGCGCAGGGAACTACGAGCAGTACTTC. The entire variable domain, with the rest obtained from reference TRBV7-3 and TRBJ2-7, is as follows: GAGVSQTPSNKVTEKGKYVELRCDPISGHTALYWYRQSLGQGPEFLIYFQGTGAADDSGLPNDRFFAVRPEGSVSTLKIQRTERGDSAVYLCASSLSAGNYEQYFGPGTRLTVT.

The chain has TRBV5-4 and TRBJ2-7, with D possibly being TRBD1 (6 bases). This CDR3 region has 15 residues. Trimming removed 4 bases at V and 0 bases at J, with 14 bases between. Germline assignment: CDR1 SGHNT and CDR2 YYREEE (reference sequence). DNA of the CDR3: TGTGCCAGCAGCCCGGGGACAAAGAGCTCCTACGAGCAGTACTTC. Translated: CASSPGTKSSYEQYF.